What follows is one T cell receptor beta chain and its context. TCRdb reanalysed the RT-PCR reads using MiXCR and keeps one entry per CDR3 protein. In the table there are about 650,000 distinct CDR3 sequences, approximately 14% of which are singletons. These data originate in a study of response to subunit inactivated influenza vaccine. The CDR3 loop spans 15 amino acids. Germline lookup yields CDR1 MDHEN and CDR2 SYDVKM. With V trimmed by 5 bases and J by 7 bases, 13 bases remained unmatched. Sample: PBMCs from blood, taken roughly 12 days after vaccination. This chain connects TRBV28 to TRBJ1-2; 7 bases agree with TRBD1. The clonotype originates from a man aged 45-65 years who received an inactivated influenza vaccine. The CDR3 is CASSTNWDYRGGYTF. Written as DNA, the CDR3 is TGTGCCAGCAGTACGAATTGGGATTACAGGGGTGGCTACACCTTC.